These 9 T cell receptor beta chains originate from one sample sequenced in a study of T cell changes during pregnancy in multiple sclerosis. Sequenced by immunoSEQ multiplex PCR; TCRdb stores in-frame clones only, minus some. The sample includes around 60,000 clones, roughly nine tenths of them seen just once. Sample: peripheral blood, taken in the first trimester of pregnancy. These receptors were obtained from a female donor with multiple sclerosis, enrolled in a pregnancy study.

V and J are TRBV13 and TRBJ2-2; TRBD1 matches 8 bases. Germline V CDR1 and CDR2: PRHDT, FYEKMQ (reference sequence). The CDR3 consists of 15 residues. The junction had 4 bases not matched to a gene; V was cut back by 2 bases and J by 5 bases. The CDR3 loop reads CASSLQGAGTGELFF. CDR3 DNA: TGTGCCAGCAGCTTACAGGGGGCGGGTACCGGGGAGCTGTTTTTT.

This chain joins TRBV11-2 and TRBJ2-7, with 9 nucleotides matching TRBD1. CDR1 SGHAT and CDR2 FQNNGV come from the germline V gene. V lost 5 bases to trimming and J lost 5 bases; unmatched junction nucleotides: 13. The CDR3 has 16 amino acids. The CDR3 reads CASSTYRGRVPHEQYF. The CDR3 coding sequence is TGTGCCAGCAGCACGTACAGGGGGCGCGTTCCTCACGAGCAGTACTTC. Full variable domain (remainder filled in from reference TRBV11-2 and TRBJ2-7): EAGVAQSPRYKIIEKRQSVAFWCNPISGHATLYWYQQILGQGPKLLIQFQNNGVVDDSQLPKDRFSAERLKGVDSTLKIQPAKLEDSAVYLCASSTYRGRVPHEQYFGPGTRLTVT.

The chain combines TRBV7-3 with TRBJ2-7; 9 nucleotides align to TRBD1. The CDR3 has 13 residues. The V segment lost 5 bases and the J segment 6 bases; nucleotides outside the gene matches: 5. The germline V gene has CDR1 SGHTA and CDR2 FQGTGA. CDR3 loop: CASSQGTGREQYF. In nucleotides, the CDR3 is TGTGCCAGCAGCCAGGGGACAGGGCGCGAGCAGTACTTC.

The chain joins TRBV4-2 to TRBJ2-2; D not resolved. Germline-derived CDR1 and CDR2 are LGHNA and YNFKEQ. V gave up 1 base and J gave up 5 bases, with 8 bases separating them. The CDR3 is 14 amino acids. The DNA of the CDR3 is TGTGCCAGCAGCCAAGTGGAGAATACCGGGGAGCTGTTTTTT. This encodes CASSQVENTGELFF.

The CDR3 DNA is TGTGCCAGCAGCATCCCGACTAACACTGAAGCTTTCTTT. Residues: CASSIPTNTEAFF. This chain joins TRBV6-6 and TRBJ1-1; no firm D call. CDR1 is MNHNY, CDR2 SVGAGI, per germline (reference sequence). The CDR3 is 13 amino acids. V dropped 6 bases and J dropped 2 bases, with 10 bases sitting between them.

The CDR3 spells CASSLAGSNQPQHF. The CDR3 coding sequence is TGTGCCAGCAGCTTGGCAGGGAGCAATCAGCCCCAGCATTTT. The rearrangement links TRBV7-9 to TRBJ1-5; maybe TRBD1 (5 bases). V gave up 3 bases and J gave up 1 base, with 7 bases separating them. The CDR3 length is 14 residues. The germline gives CDR1 SEHNR, CDR2 FQNEAQ (reference sequence). Drawing the rest from reference TRBV7-9 and TRBJ1-5, the complete variable domain is DTGVSQNPRHKITKRGQNVTFRCDPISEHNRLYWYRQTLGQGPEFLTYFQNEAQLEKSRLLSDRFSAERPKGSFSTLEIQRTEQGDSAMYLCASSLAGSNQPQHFGDGTRLSIL.

The chain joins TRBV6-5 to TRBJ2-5, with D perhaps matching TRBD1 (5 bases). Trimming removed 1 base at V and 4 bases at J, with 16 bases between. Germline V gene sequence: CDR1 MNHEY, CDR2 SVGAGI. The CDR3 has 16 residues. CDR3 sequence (DNA): TGTGCCAGCAGTTACTTCTCCCAAGGGGCTGGAGAGACCCAGTACTTC. Its protein is CASSYFSQGAGETQYF.

The V call is TRBV27, the J call TRBJ2-3, with D perhaps TRBD2 (6 bases). This CDR3 is built from 17 residues. Germline CDR1 is MNHEY and CDR2 is SMNVEV (reference sequence). The germline V and J ends were trimmed by 7 bases and 2 bases, with 22 bases remaining between them. The CDR3 bases are TGTGCCAGCAATTCAGCGGGTGGACATCTGCTCACAGATACGCAGTATTTT. Protein product: CASNSAGGHLLTDTQYF.

The chain combines TRBV6-1 with TRBJ1-4; tentatively, D is TRBD1 (5 bases). Trimming stripped 7 bases from V and 4 bases from J, with 16 bases between. The CDR3 sequence is 15 residues long. Germline CDR1 is MNHNS and CDR2 is SASEGT. This CDR3 reads CASIGDPQLNEKLFF. DNA of the CDR3: TGTGCCAGCATAGGGGATCCGCAGCTTAATGAAAAACTGTTTTTT.